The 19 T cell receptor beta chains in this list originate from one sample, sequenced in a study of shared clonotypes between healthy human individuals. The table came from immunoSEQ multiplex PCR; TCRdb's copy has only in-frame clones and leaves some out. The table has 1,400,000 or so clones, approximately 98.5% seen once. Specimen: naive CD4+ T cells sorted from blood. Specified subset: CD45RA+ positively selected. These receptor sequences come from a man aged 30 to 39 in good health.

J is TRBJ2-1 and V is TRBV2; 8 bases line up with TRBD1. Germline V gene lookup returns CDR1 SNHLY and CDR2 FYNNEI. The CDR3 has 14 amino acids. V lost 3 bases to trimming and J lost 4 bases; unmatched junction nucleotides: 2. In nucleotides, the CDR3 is TGTGCCAGCAGTGACAGGACAGGGTACAATGAGCAGTTCTTC. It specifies CASSDRTGYNEQFF.

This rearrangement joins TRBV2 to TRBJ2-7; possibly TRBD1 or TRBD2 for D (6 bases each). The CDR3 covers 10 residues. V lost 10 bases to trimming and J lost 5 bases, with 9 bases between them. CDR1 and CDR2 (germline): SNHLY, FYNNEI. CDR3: CATRGHEQYF. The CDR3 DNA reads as TGTGCCACTCGGGGGCACGAGCAGTACTTC.

CDR3 DNA: TGCGCCAGCAGGCCAGACAGGGGGCGCGAGAATGGCTACACCTTC. Translated: CASRPDRGRENGYTF. This chain joins TRBV10-2 and TRBJ1-2; 10 nucleotides line up with TRBD1. Trimming at V came to 6 bases and at J to 6 bases, leaving 10 bases not matched to a gene. This CDR3 has 15 amino acids. Germline CDR1 reads WSHSY; CDR2 reads SAAADI.

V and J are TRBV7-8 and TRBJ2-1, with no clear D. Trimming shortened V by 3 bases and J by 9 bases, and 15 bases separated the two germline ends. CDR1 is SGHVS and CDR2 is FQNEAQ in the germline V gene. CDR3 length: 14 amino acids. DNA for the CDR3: TGTGCCAGCAGCTTGGGAACCCTGCTAGGTGAGCAGTTCTTC. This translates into CASSLGTLLGEQFF.

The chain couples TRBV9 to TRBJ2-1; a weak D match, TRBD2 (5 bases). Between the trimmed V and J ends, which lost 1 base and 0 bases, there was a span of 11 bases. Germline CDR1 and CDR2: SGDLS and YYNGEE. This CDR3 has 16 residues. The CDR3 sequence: CASSVFEGFSYNEQFF. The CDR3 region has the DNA TGTGCCAGCAGCGTATTTGAGGGTTTCTCCTACAATGAGCAGTTCTTC.

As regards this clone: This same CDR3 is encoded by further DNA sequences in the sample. The CDR3: CASSPPGGPGELFF. As DNA, the CDR3 is TGTGCCAGCTCACCCCCGGGTGGCCCCGGGGAGCTGTTTTTT. The rearrangement joins TRBV18 to TRBJ2-2; D is unclear. Germline values: CDR1 KGHSH, CDR2 LQKENI. The CDR3 consists of 14 residues. Trimming removed 3 bases from V and 6 bases from J, with 11 bases in between.

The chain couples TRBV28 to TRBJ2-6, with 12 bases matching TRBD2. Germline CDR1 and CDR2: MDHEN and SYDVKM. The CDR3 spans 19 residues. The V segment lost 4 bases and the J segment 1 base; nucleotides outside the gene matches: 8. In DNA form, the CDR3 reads TGTGCCAGCAGTTCTTTTTGGACTAGCGGGACATCTGGGGCCAACGTCCTGACTTTC. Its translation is CASSSFWTSGTSGANVLTF.

The CDR3 DNA reads TGTGCCACCAGCAGAAGACTAGCGGGAGACAATGAGCAGTTCTTC. Residues: CATSRRLAGDNEQFF. This rearrangement joins TRBV15 to TRBJ2-1; 12 bases align to TRBD2. The CDR3 is 15 residues long. Unmatched junction bases numbered 1, after V lost 2 bases and J lost 5 bases. Germline V lookup: CDR1 LNHNV, CDR2 YYDKDF (reference sequence).

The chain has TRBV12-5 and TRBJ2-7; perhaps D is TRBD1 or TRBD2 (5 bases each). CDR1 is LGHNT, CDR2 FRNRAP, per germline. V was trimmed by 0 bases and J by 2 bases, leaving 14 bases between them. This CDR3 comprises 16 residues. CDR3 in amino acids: CASGLVLGTEPYEQYF. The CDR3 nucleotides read TGTGCTAGTGGTTTGGTATTAGGGACCGAGCCCTACGAGCAGTACTTC.

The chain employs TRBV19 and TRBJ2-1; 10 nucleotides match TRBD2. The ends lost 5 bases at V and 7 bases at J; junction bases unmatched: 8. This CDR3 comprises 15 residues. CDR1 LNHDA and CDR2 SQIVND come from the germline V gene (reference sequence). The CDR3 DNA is TGTGCCAGTAGTCGCGCTAGCGGGAGTAATAATGAGCAGTTCTTC. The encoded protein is CASSRASGSNNEQFF.

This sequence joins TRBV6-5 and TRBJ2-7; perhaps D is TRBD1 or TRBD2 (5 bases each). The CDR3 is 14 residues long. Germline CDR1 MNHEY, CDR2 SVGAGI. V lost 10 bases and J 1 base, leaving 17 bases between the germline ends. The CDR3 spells CATQTGRGSYEQYF. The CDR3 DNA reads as TGTGCCACACAAACGGGACGGGGATCCTACGAGCAGTACTTC.

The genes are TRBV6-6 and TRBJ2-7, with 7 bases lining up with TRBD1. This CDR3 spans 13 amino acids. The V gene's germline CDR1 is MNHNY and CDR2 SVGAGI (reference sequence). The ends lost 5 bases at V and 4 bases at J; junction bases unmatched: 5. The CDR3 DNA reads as TGTGCCAGCAGTCGGACAGGAGAGTACGAGCAGTACTTC. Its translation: CASSRTGEYEQYF.

CDR3 protein: CASSYGQGGEKLFF. The CDR3 DNA reads as TGTGCCAGCAGCTATGGACAGGGGGGTGAAAAACTGTTTTTT. The genes are TRBV5-5 and TRBJ1-4, with TRBD1 identical over 10 bases. Germline V gene lookup returns CDR1 SGHKS and CDR2 YYEKEE (reference sequence). V gave up 3 bases and J gave up 7 bases; unmatched junction bases: 3. This CDR3 is built from 14 residues. Together with reference TRBV5-5 and TRBJ1-4, the CDR3 gives the full variable domain: DAGVTQSPTHLIKTRGQQVTLRCSPISGHKSVSWYQQVLGQGPQFIFQYYEKEERGRGNFPDRFSARQFPNYSSELNVNALLLGDSALYLCASSYGQGGEKLFFGSGTQLSVL.

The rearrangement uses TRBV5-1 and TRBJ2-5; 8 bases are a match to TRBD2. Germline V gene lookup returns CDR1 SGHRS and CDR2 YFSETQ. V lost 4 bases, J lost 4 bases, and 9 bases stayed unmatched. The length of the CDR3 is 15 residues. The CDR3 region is CASSHGLAGAETQYF. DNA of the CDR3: TGCGCCAGCAGCCACGGACTAGCCGGGGCAGAGACCCAGTACTTC.

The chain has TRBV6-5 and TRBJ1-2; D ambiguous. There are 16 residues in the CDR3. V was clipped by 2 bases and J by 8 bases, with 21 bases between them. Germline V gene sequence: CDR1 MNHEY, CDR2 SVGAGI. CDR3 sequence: CASSYGGVGRMQGYTF. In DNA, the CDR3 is TGTGCCAGCAGTTACGGCGGGGTAGGGAGAATGCAAGGCTACACCTTC.

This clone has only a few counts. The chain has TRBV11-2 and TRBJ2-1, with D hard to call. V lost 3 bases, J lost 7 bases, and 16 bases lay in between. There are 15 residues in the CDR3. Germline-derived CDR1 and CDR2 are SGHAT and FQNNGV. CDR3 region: CASSFHHRAPNEQFF. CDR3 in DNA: TGTGCCAGCAGCTTCCATCACCGGGCCCCTAATGAGCAGTTCTTC.

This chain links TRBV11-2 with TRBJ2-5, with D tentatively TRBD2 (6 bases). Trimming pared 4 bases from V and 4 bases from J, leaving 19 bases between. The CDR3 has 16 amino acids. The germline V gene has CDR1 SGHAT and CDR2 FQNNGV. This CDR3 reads CASSSRAGMLGETQYF. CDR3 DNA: TGTGCCAGCAGCTCCCGGGCGGGAATGCTTGGAGAGACCCAGTACTTC. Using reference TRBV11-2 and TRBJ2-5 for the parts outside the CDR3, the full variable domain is EAGVAQSPRYKIIEKRQSVAFWCNPISGHATLYWYQQILGQGPKLLIQFQNNGVVDDSQLPKDRFSAERLKGVDSTLKIQPAKLEDSAVYLCASSSRAGMLGETQYFGPGTRLLVL.

The CDR3 DNA reads TGTGCCAGCAGTTTAACACTAGCGGTTTCCTACGAGCAGTACTTC. Protein product: CASSLTLAVSYEQYF. The rearrangement joins TRBV27 to TRBJ2-7; TRBD2 aligns across 8 bases. This CDR3 contains 15 residues. Trimming cost V 2 bases and J 1 base; bases outside gene matches: 4. Germline loops: CDR1 MNHEY, CDR2 SMNVEV (reference sequence).

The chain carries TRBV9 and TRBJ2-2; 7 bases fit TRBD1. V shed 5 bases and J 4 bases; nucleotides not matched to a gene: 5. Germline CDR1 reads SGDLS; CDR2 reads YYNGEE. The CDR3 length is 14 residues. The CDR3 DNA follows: TGTGCCAGCAGTCGGGACAGCCTCACCGGGGAGCTGTTTTTT. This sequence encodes CASSRDSLTGELFF. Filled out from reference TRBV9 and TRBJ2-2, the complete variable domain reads DSGVTQTPKHLITATGQRVTLRCSPRSGDLSVYWYQQSLDQGLQFLIQYYNGEERAKGNILERFSAQQFPDLHSELNLSSLELGDSALYFCASSRDSLTGELFFGEGSRLTVL.